The 26 T cell receptor beta chains listed next were all sequenced from one sample in a study of T cell clonality in common variable immunodeficiency. The method was immunoSEQ multiplex PCR; TCRdb's version includes in-frame clones alone and lacks a portion of them. This sample comprises 40,000 to 55,000 clones, none seen once only. Sequencing used peripheral blood mononuclear cells. The receptors were gathered from a person aged 18-69 years in good health.

This clone was seen a handful of times. Read sequence stops 3 residues before the CDR3 end, and the germline J gene provides the missing end. V is TRBV29-1 and J is TRBJ2-7; 12 nucleotides agree with TRBD1. After removal of 3 bases from V and 2 bases from J, the junction contained 2 bases not matched to a gene. The CDR3 length is 14 residues. The germline V gene has CDR1 SQVTM and CDR2 ANQGSEA. CDR3 DNA, as far as it was read: TGCAGCGTTGAGGGACAGGGGGCGACCTACGAG. Encoded protein: CSVEGQGATYE. The full CDR3 protein reads CSVEGQGATYEQYF.

This clone was observed at least ten times. The CDR3 end is not reached by the read, which stops 3 residues before it; the germline J gene fills it in. The rearrangement links TRBV5-4 to TRBJ2-7; 9 nucleotides agree with TRBD1. V gave up 4 bases and J gave up 2 bases; unmatched junction bases: 4. There are 14 residues in the CDR3. Germline loops: CDR1 SGHNT, CDR2 YYREEE (reference sequence). The sequenced part of the CDR3 DNA is TGTGCCAGCAGCCCGGACAGGGGCACCTACGAG. Protein sequence: CASSPDRGTYE. The whole CDR3 sequence reads CASSPDRGTYEQYF.

This clone was observed many times. The read falls 3 residues short of the CDR3 end, and the missing part is taken from the germline J gene. The J gene is TRBJ1-3, the V gene TRBV18; a possible D gene is TRBD1 (6 bases). V lost 3 bases and J lost 0, with 9 bases in between. Germline V gene data show CDR1 as KGHSH and CDR2 as LQKENI. CDR3 length: 15 residues. Incomplete CDR3 DNA: TGTGCCAGCTCACCGGACAGCGACTCTGGAAACACC. Its translation is CASSPDSDSGNT. The complete CDR3 protein is CASSPDSDSGNTIYF.

In its sample, this clone was seen many times. The CDR3 spells CASSELGTGSNQPQHF. Incomplete CDR3 DNA: TGCGCCAGCAGTGAGCTTGGGACAGGAAGCAATCAGCCC. V and J are TRBV10-1 and TRBJ1-5, with 8 bases identical to TRBD1. The read stops 3 residues short of the end of the CDR3; the missing end is completed from the germline J gene. Germline values: CDR1 WNHNN, CDR2 SYGVQD (reference sequence). The length of the CDR3 is 16 residues. The ends lost 2 bases at V and 1 base at J; junction bases unmatched: 4.

There are many counts of this clone. One end of the junction fails to match germline, which may point to a read error. The CDR3 end falls 3 residues outside the read, so it is completed with the germline J gene. V and J are TRBV4-2 and TRBJ1-2, with TRBD1 matching 9 bases. The CDR3 has 15 residues. CDR1 is LGHNA and CDR2 is YNFKEQ in the germline V gene. The CDR3: CASSRNTGGLYGYTF. CDR3 DNA, as far as it was read: TGCGCCAGCAGCCGCAATACAGGGGGCCTCTATGGC.

This clone was seen ten or more times. The junction and the germline gene differ at one end; a read error may be behind it. The CDR3 goes on 3 residues after the read ends, and that part is filled in from the germline J gene. The V and J genes are TRBV5-4 and TRBJ2-3, with TRBD1 matching over 7 bases. CDR1 SGHNT and CDR2 YYREEE come from the germline V gene (reference sequence). The CDR3 spans 15 residues. The CDR3 loop is CASSYRGLSTDAQYF. Partial CDR3 DNA: TGTGCCAGCAGTTACAGGGGCCTAAGCACAGATGCG.

Ten or more counts support this clone. The read terminates 3 residues ahead of where the CDR3 ends, so the germline J gene completes it. The chain recombines TRBV5-1 with TRBJ2-3, with unresolved D. This CDR3 is built from 13 residues. Trimming pared 0 bases from V and 2 bases from J, leaving 4 bases between. Germline V CDR1 and CDR2: SGHRS, YFSETQ. The covered CDR3 bases are TGCGCCAGCAGCTTGGCTTCCACAGATACG. Its protein is CASSLASTDT. The CDR3 as a whole reads CASSLASTDTQYF.

With regard to this clone: The CDR3 goes on 3 residues after the read ends, and that part is filled in from the germline J gene. V and J are TRBV2 and TRBJ1-2, with D possibly TRBD1 on 6 matching bases. The CDR3 sequence is 12 residues long. Per the germline V gene, CDR1 is SNHLY and CDR2 is FYNNEI. CDR3 bases read: TGTGCCAGCAGTTGGACAGCCTACGAC. Protein product: CASSWTAYD. The whole CDR3 sequence is CASSWTAYDYTF.

Of note for this clone: The read ends 3 residues before the CDR3 terminus; that terminus is restored from the germline J gene. The chain couples TRBV20-1 to TRBJ2-7; D is perhaps TRBD2 (6 bases). Germline V CDR1 and CDR2: DFQATT, SNEGSKA (reference sequence). V was clipped by 6 bases and J by 2 bases, with 14 bases between them. The CDR3 sequence is 13 residues long. The part of the CDR3 DNA that was read is TGCAGTGCATCATTTGCGGGAACCTACGAG. Protein sequence: CSASFAGTYE. The full CDR3 is CSASFAGTYEQYF.

This clone was observed many times. Read coverage stops 3 residues before the CDR3 terminus; the germline J gene supplies the remainder. The chain links TRBV14 to TRBJ2-1; 7 bases fit TRBD2. V lost 7 bases, J lost 7 bases, and 4 bases stayed unmatched. The length of the CDR3 is 12 residues. Germline CDR1 and CDR2: SGHDN and FVKESK. This chain's CDR3 is CASTISGNEQFF. The part of the CDR3 DNA that was read is TGTGCCAGCACTATTAGCGGGAATGAG.

The sample holds many counts of this clone. The DNA ends 3 residues before the CDR3 does, and the rest of the CDR3 is filled in from the germline J gene. This chain connects TRBV10-1 to TRBJ2-7, with 7 bases aligning to TRBD1. With V trimmed by 6 bases and J by 1 base, 3 bases remained unmatched. Germline loops: CDR1 WNHNN, CDR2 SYGVQD (reference sequence). The CDR3 consists of 13 residues. The CDR3 sequence is CASSPGQSYEQYF. The sequenced CDR3 bases are TGCGCCAGCAGCCCGGGACAGTCCTACGAG.

This clone was seen many times. The read falls 3 residues short of the CDR3 end, and the missing part is taken from the germline J gene. V gene TRBV11-2 combines with J gene TRBJ2-3, with 8 positions matching TRBD2. J was trimmed by 6 bases and V by 5 bases; bases with no gene match: 4. CDR1 SGHAT and CDR2 FQNNGV come from the germline V gene. The CDR3 is 13 amino acids. The CDR3 here is CASSEAGADTQYF. The sequenced CDR3 bases are TGTGCCAGCAGCGAAGCGGGGGCGGATACG. Complete variable domain (other parts from reference TRBV11-2 and TRBJ2-3): EAGVAQSPRYKIIEKRQSVAFWCNPISGHATLYWYQQILGQGPKLLIQFQNNGVVDDSQLPKDRFSAERLKGVDSTLKIQPAKLEDSAVYLCASSEAGADTQYFGPGTRLTVL.

The sample holds many counts of this clone. From the germline J gene comes the end of the CDR3, since the read stops 3 residues before it. This rearrangement joins TRBV29-1 to TRBJ1-6, with a tentative D call TRBD1 (6 bases). Trimming took off 4 bases at V and 8 bases at J, with 12 bases between the two ends. Germline CDR1 and CDR2: SQVTM and ANQGSEA. This CDR3 comprises 13 residues. CDR3: CSVAESGDSPLHF. The CDR3 bases that were read are TGCAGCGTTGCAGAATCAGGGGATTCACCC.

This clone was seen many times. The CDR3 end is not reached by the read, which stops 3 residues before it; the germline J gene fills it in. V usage is TRBV20-1 and J usage is TRBJ1-2; D is unclear. The CDR3 contains 12 residues. Germline V gives CDR1 DFQATT, CDR2 SNEGSKA (reference sequence). The V end was cut by 7 bases, the J end by 4 bases, with 13 bases between. The CDR3 DNA, read in part, is TGCAGTGTTTTAGCCCCTCTCTATGGC. This encodes CSVLAPLYG. The full CDR3 sequence reads CSVLAPLYGYTF.

This clone has ten or more counts. The read halts 3 residues ahead of the CDR3 end, with the missing end drawn from the germline J gene. This chain joins TRBV7-2 and TRBJ1-2, with a weak D call TRBD1 (6 bases). The CDR3 length is 12 residues. CDR1 is SGHTA and CDR2 is FQGNSA in the germline V gene. The DNA read from the CDR3 is TGTGCCAGCAGCTTAGAGAGGGGGAGC. Encoded protein: CASSLERGS. The CDR3 as a whole reads CASSLERGSYTF.

This clone was detected ten times or more. The read gets to within 3 residues of the CDR3 end, and the germline J gene fills in the rest. The rearrangement joins TRBV5-1 to TRBJ1-1, with D possibly TRBD1 on 5 matching bases. CDR1 and CDR2 (germline): SGHRS, YFSETQ. The CDR3 is 17 amino acids. CDR3 sequence reads: CASSSSPLAGGLNEAFF. The CDR3 DNA, read in part, is TGCGCCAGCAGCTCCTCCCCCCTAGCGGGGGGACTGAATGAG.

This clone was picked up many times. The read gets to within 3 residues of the CDR3 end, and the germline J gene fills in the rest. The chain is built from TRBV2 and TRBJ2-3; tentative D call: TRBD1 (5 bases). The V end lost 3 bases, the J end lost 4 bases, and 17 bases lay between the germline ends. CDR3 size: 16 residues. Germline V CDR1 and CDR2: SNHLY, FYNNEI. The CDR3 DNA, read in part, is TGTGCCAGCAGTGACTTTACCAGGGTCTCGGCAGATACG. Translation gives CASSDFTRVSADT. From start to end, the CDR3 is CASSDFTRVSADTQYF.

As to this clone: The read gets to within 3 residues of the CDR3 end, and the germline J gene fills in the rest. This sequence joins TRBV11-2 and TRBJ2-1; 8 nucleotides align to TRBD2. The junction had 9 bases not matched to a gene; V was cut back by 6 bases and J by 5 bases. CDR3 size: 15 residues. Germline assignment: CDR1 SGHAT and CDR2 FQNNGV. The part of the CDR3 DNA that was read is TGTGCCAGCAGGTCGCTAGCGGGCCGACACAATGAG. This gives the protein CASRSLAGRHNE. From start to end, the CDR3 is CASRSLAGRHNEQFF. Complete variable domain (other parts from reference TRBV11-2 and TRBJ2-1): EAGVAQSPRYKIIEKRQSVAFWCNPISGHATLYWYQQILGQGPKLLIQFQNNGVVDDSQLPKDRFSAERLKGVDSTLKIQPAKLEDSAVYLCASRSLAGRHNEQFFGPGTRLTVL.

Details on this clone: The sequence runs out 3 residues before the end of the CDR3; the remainder is reconstructed from the germline J gene. The chain links TRBV7-2 to TRBJ2-7; 8 bases line up with TRBD1. The CDR3 runs to 16 residues. V lost 0 bases and J lost 3; bases outside the gene matches: 7. From germline, CDR1 is SGHTA and CDR2 FQGNSA. The CDR3 loop reads CASSLAFGTGIYEQYF. Incomplete CDR3 DNA: TGTGCCAGCAGCTTAGCATTCGGGACAGGAATCTACGAG.

By share, this clone ranks as medium-sized. The read stops 3 residues short of the end of the CDR3; the missing end is completed from the germline J gene. The chain couples TRBV15 to TRBJ2-6; 7 nucleotides align to TRBD1. The J segment lost 3 bases and the V segment lost 4 bases, leaving 0 bases of the junction unmatched. The CDR3 loop spans 14 amino acids. CDR1 and CDR2 from the germline V gene are LNHNV and YYDKDF (reference sequence). CDR3 sequence: CATSTGGGANVLTF. CDR3 DNA, as far as it was read: TGTGCCACCAGCACAGGGGGTGGGGCCAACGTC. Drawing the rest from reference TRBV15 and TRBJ2-6, the complete variable domain is DAMVIQNPRYQVTQFGKPVTLSCSQTLNHNVMYWYQQKSSQAPKLLFHYYDKDFNNEADTPDNFQSRRPNTSFCFLDIRSPGLGDTAMYLCATSTGGGANVLTFGAGSRLTVL.

This clone appeared many times. With the read ending 3 residues before the CDR3 end, the germline J gene is used to fill in that end. The chain combines TRBV20-1 with TRBJ2-7; TRBD1 agrees at 8 bases. The CDR3 covers 15 residues. With 6 bases clipped from V and 2 bases from J, the junction kept 12 bases outside the gene matches. CDR1 is DFQATT, CDR2 SNEGSKA, per germline (reference sequence). CDR3 amino acids: CSAPIPGQVTYEQYF. The DNA read from the CDR3 is TGCAGTGCCCCTATTCCGGGACAGGTAACCTACGAG.

This clone was seen ten or more times. The CDR3 is cut off 3 residues early in the read; its end comes from the germline J gene. This sequence joins TRBV30 and TRBJ1-2, with D possibly matching TRBD1 (6 bases). The CDR3 is 14 residues long. Germline V gives CDR1 GTSNPN, CDR2 SVGIG (reference sequence). The V gene lost 2 bases and the J gene lost 2 bases, with 12 bases spanning the gap. CDR3 loop: CAWSFGTGNYGYTF. The sequenced part of the CDR3 DNA is TGTGCCTGGAGTTTTGGCACAGGGAACTATGGC.

This clone was detected many times. The read halts 3 residues ahead of the CDR3 end, with the missing end drawn from the germline J gene. This chain uses TRBV28 with TRBJ2-1; perhaps TRBD1 as D (6 bases). Trimming shortened V by 7 bases and J by 8 bases, and 15 bases separated the two germline ends. Looked up from germline, CDR1 is MDHEN and CDR2 is SYDVKM. The CDR3 is made up of 13 amino acids. The part of the CDR3 DNA that was read is TGTGCCAGCATCAGTGTACAGGGTGATGAG. It translates to CASISVQGDE. In full, the CDR3 is CASISVQGDEQFF.

This clone was picked up a small number of times. Read sequence stops 3 residues before the CDR3 end, and the germline J gene provides the missing end. The chain combines TRBV20-1 with TRBJ2-7, with D tentatively TRBD1 (6 bases). This CDR3 contains 15 residues. Germline CDR1 and CDR2: DFQATT and SNEGSKA (reference sequence). V lost 0 bases and J 0 bases, leaving 12 bases between the germline ends. Incomplete CDR3 DNA: TGCAGTGCTAGAGATATGGGACACCGCTCCTACGAG. Translated, it gives CSARDMGHRSYE. The full CDR3 sequence reads CSARDMGHRSYEQYF.

This clone was seen only a few times. Read data end 3 residues before the CDR3 end; the end is taken from the germline J gene. This sequence joins TRBV5-1 and TRBJ2-3; 8 bases fit TRBD1. CDR3 length: 16 residues. V dropped 4 bases and J dropped 5; count of bases not matched to a gene: 12. Germline CDR1 reads SGHRS; CDR2 reads YFSETQ. CDR3 amino acids: CASSPRGQGAGDTQYF. The sequenced part of the CDR3 DNA is TGCGCCAGCAGCCCCCGGGGTCAGGGGGCGGGAGATACG.

This clone was counted ten times or more. Coverage ceases 3 residues before the CDR3 finishes, and the germline J gene fills in the end. This chain connects TRBV28 to TRBJ2-7; D is possibly TRBD2 (6 bases). CDR1 and CDR2 (germline): MDHEN, SYDVKM. The CDR3 extends over 14 amino acids. The V end lost 5 bases, the J end lost 2 bases, and 13 bases lay between the germline ends. The CDR3: CASSGTPSTYEQYF. The CDR3 DNA, read in part, is TGTGCCAGCAGTGGGACTCCCAGTACCTACGAG.